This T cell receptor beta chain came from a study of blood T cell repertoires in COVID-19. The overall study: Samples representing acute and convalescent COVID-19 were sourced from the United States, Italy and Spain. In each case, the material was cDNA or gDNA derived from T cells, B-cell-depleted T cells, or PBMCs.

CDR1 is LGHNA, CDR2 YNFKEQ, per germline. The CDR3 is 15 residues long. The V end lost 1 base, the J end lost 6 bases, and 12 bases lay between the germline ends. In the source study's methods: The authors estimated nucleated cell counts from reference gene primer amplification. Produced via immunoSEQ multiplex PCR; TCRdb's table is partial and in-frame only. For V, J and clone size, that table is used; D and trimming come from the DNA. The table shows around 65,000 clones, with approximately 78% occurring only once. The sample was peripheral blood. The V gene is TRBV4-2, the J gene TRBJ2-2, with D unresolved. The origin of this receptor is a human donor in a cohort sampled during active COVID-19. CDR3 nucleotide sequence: TGTGCCAGCAGCCAAGGCCCTCAGGTGTCCGGGGAGCTGTTTTTT. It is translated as CASSQGPQVSGELFF.